The 26 T cell receptor beta chains presented below share a single source sample, sequenced in a study of Ad26.COV2.S vaccination and SARS-CoV-2 variants. As to treatment: 15 to 20 received Ad26.COV2.S at low or high dose, single or two shots; about 5 received placebo; per-sample allocation not given. On day 63 after the first injection, vaccine and placebo recipients gave samples. Measured with immunoSEQ multiplex PCR; TCRdb has only the in-frame clones, and not every one. The sample shows hundreds of thousands of clones, roughly 90% of them seen only once. Sequenced here: peripheral blood, sampled in a trial of Ad26.COV2.S vaccine versus placebo. Receptors were obtained from a person between 18 and 60 years old who received the Ad26.COV2.S COVID-19 vaccine or a placebo.

The V and J genes are TRBV4-1 and TRBJ2-7, with TRBD1 matching 8 bases. V dropped 2 bases and J dropped 6; count of bases not matched to a gene: 9. This CDR3 contains 15 residues. Germline loops: CDR1 MGHRA, CDR2 YSYEKL. The CDR3 loop is CASSQPPRGQVEQYF. CDR3 nucleotides: TGCGCCAGCAGCCAACCCCCCAGGGGGCAGGTCGAGCAGTACTTC.

This chain uses TRBV25-1 with TRBJ2-3; 13 bases are a match to TRBD2. V trimming: 4 bases; J trimming: 2 bases; junction bases outside the gene matches: 3. The CDR3 has 16 amino acids. Germline V gene data show CDR1 as MGHDK and CDR2 as SYGVNS. The CDR3 DNA reads TGTGCCAGCAGTGGACTAGCGGGGGGAACCACAGATACGCAGTATTTT. Residues: CASSGLAGGTTDTQYF.

This chain joins TRBV15 and TRBJ1-3, with D hard to call. Between the trimmed V and J ends, which lost 1 base and 7 bases, there was a span of 17 bases. This CDR3 comprises 16 residues. CDR1 and CDR2 from the germline V gene are LNHNV and YYDKDF (reference sequence). The CDR3 here is CATSRVVGLLGNTIYF. The CDR3 DNA sequence: TGTGCCACCAGCAGAGTGGTTGGGCTATTAGGTAACACCATATATTTT. The variable domain in full, completed from reference TRBV15 and TRBJ1-3, reads DAMVIQNPRYQVTQFGKPVTLSCSQTLNHNVMYWYQQKSSQAPKLLFHYYDKDFNNEADTPDNFQSRRPNTSFCFLDIRSPGLGDTAMYLCATSRVVGLLGNTIYFGEGSWLTVV.

V usage is TRBV9 and J usage is TRBJ2-1; 7 bases align to TRBD1. J was trimmed by 10 bases and V by 7 bases; bases with no gene match: 20. Germline values: CDR1 SGDLS, CDR2 YYNGEE. The CDR3 extends over 16 amino acids. In DNA, the CDR3 is TGTGCCAGCCGGAAGGGGGCAGGGGCAACTGCTGAGGAGCAGTTCTTC. Residues: CASRKGAGATAEEQFF.

V and J are TRBV4-3 and TRBJ1-2, with a weak D call TRBD1 (6 bases). V lost 0 bases, J lost 0 bases, and 14 bases lay in between. Germline V lookup: CDR1 LGHNA, CDR2 YSLEER. There are 17 residues in the CDR3. The CDR3 DNA reads TGCGCCAGCAGCCAAGATCTAGGGGGTAGGTCTAACTATGGCTACACCTTC. Encoded protein: CASSQDLGGRSNYGYTF.

In DNA, the CDR3 is TGTGCCAGTATTAGCGGGACCGACACAGATACGCAGTATTTT. Protein sequence: CASISGTDTDTQYF. The chain is built from TRBV3-1 (or the pseudogene TRBV3-2) and TRBJ2-3, with 8 nucleotides matching TRBD2. The CDR3 contains 14 residues. J gave up 2 bases and V 9 bases, and 7 bases lay outside the gene matches. From germline, CDR1 is LGHDT and CDR2 YNNKEL (reference sequence).

CDR3 sequence (DNA): TGTGCCAGCAGCGTAGCTCCGACAGCGGGGGGAGAGCAGTACTTC. Translated: CASSVAPTAGGEQYF. V gene TRBV9 combines with J gene TRBJ2-7, with 9 positions matching TRBD2. The germline V gene has CDR1 SGDLS and CDR2 YYNGEE. The CDR3 runs to 15 residues. Trimming took 0 bases from V and 7 from J; bases not matched to a gene: 8.

This chain uses TRBV7-9 with TRBJ1-4; no clear D. This CDR3 comprises 15 residues. Germline V gene lookup returns CDR1 SEHNR and CDR2 FQNEAQ (reference sequence). V was shortened by 5 bases and J by 0 bases, with 10 bases between the two germline ends. The CDR3 DNA reads TGTGCCAGCAGCCCACCTGGGACAACTAATGAAAAACTGTTTTTT. Translating it yields CASSPPGTTNEKLFF.

This clone was detected only once. This chain connects TRBV4-1 to TRBJ2-1; unclear D gene. The CDR3 is made up of 17 amino acids. Germline V gene data show CDR1 as MGHRA and CDR2 as YSYEKL. V was shortened by 0 bases and J by 5 bases, with 17 bases between the two germline ends. CDR3 coding DNA: TGCGCCAGCAGCCAAGATTCGAAAAGGTCTATTGACAATGAGCAGTTCTTC. Amino acid sequence: CASSQDSKRSIDNEQFF.

This sequence joins TRBV7-9 and TRBJ1-6; D remains ambiguous. Trimming removed 4 bases at V and 8 bases at J, with 6 bases between. The CDR3 is 12 amino acids. Germline values: CDR1 SEHNR, CDR2 FQNEAQ (reference sequence). The DNA of the CDR3 is TGTGCCAGCAGCTCCGGGGATTCACCCCTCCACTTT. Translation gives CASSSGDSPLHF.

V usage is TRBV5-6 and J usage is TRBJ1-3; D is unclear. The ends were cut back, 2 bases at V and 0 bases at J, with 15 bases in the middle. The CDR3 consists of 17 residues. Looked up from germline, CDR1 is SGHDT and CDR2 is YYEEEE. In DNA, the CDR3 is TGTGCCAGCAGCTTCCGGGAGGCACTGAACTCTGGAAACACCATATATTTT. It codes for CASSFREALNSGNTIYF.

The chain uses TRBV3-1 (or the pseudogene TRBV3-2) and TRBJ1-3; 9 bases are shared with TRBD1. There are 17 residues in the CDR3. V was pared by 1 base and J by 0 bases, with 4 bases of the junction left unmatched. CDR1 is LGHDT and CDR2 is YNNKEL in the germline V gene (reference sequence). The CDR3 region is CASSQADRGYSGNTIYF. CDR3 bases: TGTGCCAGCAGCCAAGCCGACAGGGGGTACTCTGGAAACACCATATATTTT.

Judged by abundance, this clone is medium-sized. The chain combines TRBV21-1 with TRBJ2-4; the table's D gene call, TRBD2, was not cross checked with the DNA. TRBV21-1 corresponds to a pseudogene. The CDR3 sequence is 15 residues long. The CDR3 reads CASSKAGAAKNIQYF. The DNA of the CDR3 is TGTGCCAGCAGCAAAGCGGGAGCAGCCAAAAACATTCAGTACTTC.

The genes are TRBV7-6 and TRBJ1-5; D call uncertain. Germline CDR1 is SGHVS and CDR2 is FNYEAQ. The germline V and J ends were trimmed by 5 bases and 4 bases, with 12 bases remaining between them. The CDR3 runs 14 residues. The CDR3 is CASSQGGLNQPQHF. In DNA, the CDR3 is TGTGCCAGCAGCCAAGGTGGACTGAATCAGCCCCAGCATTTT.

This clone was seen a single time. The genes are TRBV10-3 and TRBJ1-2; D gene uncertain. This CDR3 has 14 residues. CDR1 and CDR2 from the germline V gene are ENHRY and SYGVKD. Trimming pared 3 bases from V and 2 bases from J, leaving 10 bases between. This chain's CDR3 is CAISDIEGNYGYTF. The CDR3 nucleotides read TGTGCCATCAGTGACATCGAAGGGAACTATGGCTACACCTTC.

The gene calls are TRBV6-6 and TRBJ2-5; maybe TRBD1 (6 bases). The V gene lost 5 bases and the J gene lost 5 bases, with 12 bases spanning the gap. The germline gives CDR1 MNHNY, CDR2 SVGAGI (reference sequence). The CDR3 sequence is 13 residues long. The CDR3: CASSRAGVETQYF. Here the CDR3 DNA reads TGTGCCAGCAGTAGGGCAGGGGTTGAGACCCAGTACTTC.

J is TRBJ2-5 and V is TRBV6-2 or TRBV6-3, with D possibly being TRBD2 (6 bases). The CDR3 totals 14 residues. The V end was cut by 7 bases, the J end by 5 bases, with 17 bases between. Germline assignment: CDR1 MNHEY and CDR2 SVGEGT. In nucleotides, the CDR3 is TGTGCCAGCACCCCAGTAAGGAGGGAGGAGACCCAGTACTTC. It codes for CASTPVRREETQYF.

This clone appeared once. This rearrangement joins TRBV11-3 to TRBJ2-1, with TRBD2 matching over 10 bases. The V and J ends lost 2 bases and 12 bases, in that order; junction bases with no gene match: 13. Looked up from germline, CDR1 is SGHNT and CDR2 is YENEEA. CDR3 length: 16 amino acids. CDR3 residues: CASSLWSSGGQSGQFF. CDR3 bases: TGTGCCAGCAGCTTATGGTCTAGCGGGGGCCAGTCGGGGCAGTTCTTC.

This chain joins TRBV20-1 and TRBJ1-1, with TRBD1 matching over 11 bases. With V trimmed by 3 bases and J by 7 bases, 1 base remained unmatched. This CDR3 contains 12 residues. Germline V gives CDR1 DFQATT, CDR2 SNEGSKA (reference sequence). The chain's CDR3 is CSASGTGGEAFF. In DNA, the CDR3 is TGCAGTGCTAGTGGGACAGGGGGTGAAGCTTTCTTT.

This chain joins TRBV2 and TRBJ1-5, with D possibly matching TRBD1 (6 bases). V was cut by 6 bases and J by 5 bases, with 17 bases left in between. The CDR3 is made up of 15 amino acids. CDR1 and CDR2 (germline): SNHLY, FYNNEI. In DNA form, the CDR3 reads TGTGCCAGCAGCCGGGAGGGGGGGCTTCATCAGCCCCAGCATTTT. This encodes CASSREGGLHQPQHF.

The chain has TRBV7-9 and TRBJ2-3; tentatively, D is TRBD2 (6 bases). Between the trimmed V and J ends, which lost 5 bases and 1 base, there was a span of 16 bases. This CDR3 has 16 amino acids. Germline V gene data show CDR1 as SEHNR and CDR2 as FQNEAQ (reference sequence). The CDR3 is CASSPLPGGGTDTQYF. CDR3 in DNA: TGTGCCAGCAGCCCCCTCCCCGGGGGAGGCACAGATACGCAGTATTTT.

The rearrangement uses TRBV11-3 and TRBJ1-1; perhaps TRBD1 as D (5 bases). This CDR3 has 13 amino acids. In germline, CDR1 is SGHNT, CDR2 YENEEA. Trimming pared 3 bases from V and 5 bases from J, leaving 10 bases between. In DNA, the CDR3 is TGTGCCAGCAGCTTTGAGGGGAGGACTGAAGCTTTCTTT. Protein product: CASSFEGRTEAFF.

The chain uses TRBV27 and TRBJ2-5; the match to TRBD1 covers 7 bases. Germline CDR1 and CDR2: MNHEY and SMNVEV (reference sequence). The V and J ends lost 6 bases and 3 bases, in that order; junction bases with no gene match: 7. The CDR3 spans 14 residues. The CDR3 DNA reads TGTGCCAGCAGGCAGACAGGGTATGAAGAGACCCAGTACTTC. Translated, it gives CASRQTGYEETQYF.

The chain joins TRBV11-2 to TRBJ2-5; D ambiguous. V gave up 5 bases and J gave up 0 bases, with 7 bases separating them. This CDR3 has 13 amino acids. Germline-derived CDR1 and CDR2 are SGHAT and FQNNGV. DNA of the CDR3: TGTGCCAGCAGCCCTCGGAACCAAGAGACCCAGTACTTC. Protein product: CASSPRNQETQYF.

CDR3 residues: CASSLGTARAQYF. The DNA of the CDR3 is TGTGCCAGCAGTCTAGGGACTGCGCGGGCGCAGTATTTT. The chain couples TRBV28 to TRBJ2-3; D is possibly TRBD2 (6 bases). Per germline, CDR1 MDHEN and CDR2 SYDVKM. The CDR3 loop spans 13 amino acids. V lost 5 bases and J 10 bases, leaving 16 bases between the germline ends.

The chain employs TRBV7-2 and TRBJ2-3, with unresolved D. The CDR3 runs to 15 residues. Germline CDR1 reads SGHTA; CDR2 reads FQGNSA. The V and J ends lost 2 bases and 0 bases respectively, with 9 bases between them. CDR3 amino acids: CASSLQRTSTDTQYF. CDR3 in DNA: TGTGCCAGCAGCTTACAGCGTACTAGCACAGATACGCAGTATTTT.